The source of this T cell receptor beta chain is a study of blood T cell repertoires in COVID-19. Study context: PBMCs, B-cell-depleted T cells, or T cells were the source of the cDNA or gDNA that made up the material.

Original processing methods: The authors estimated nucleated cell counts from reference gene primer amplification. The repertoire was sequenced with immunoSEQ multiplex PCR; TCRdb's copy has only in-frame clones and lacks some. That table is the source of V, J and clone size, and D and trimming were worked out from the DNA. The sample lists 140,000 to 150,000 clones, 70% to 90% occurring once. Sequences were obtained from peripheral blood. The receptor comes from a man in his 60s with active or convalescent COVID-19.

In DNA form, the CDR3 reads TGCGCCAGCAGCATCGGACAGGGTCCTAATCAGCCCCAGCATTTT. This encodes CASSIGQGPNQPQHF. The V call is TRBV5-1, the J call TRBJ1-5; TRBD1 aligns across 8 bases. Germline assignment: CDR1 SGHRS and CDR2 YFSETQ. The CDR3 is made up of 15 amino acids. The ends lost 4 bases at V and 4 bases at J; junction bases unmatched: 7.